The rows below give T cell receptor beta chains drawn from one sample of a study of cytomegalovirus exposure and HLA in healthy donors. Libraries were prepared by immunoSEQ multiplex PCR; TCRdb keeps only in-frame clonotypes and omits some of them. Of hundreds of thousands of clones listed, just over 75% are singletons. Sequences were obtained from PBMCs. These receptors all stem from a woman aged 55-75 years in good health and CMV-seropositive. CDR3s include the opening cysteine and the closing phenylalanine or tryptophan. D genes are given only for firm matches. Size values are once, few and many counts, or a class for expanded clones, and some rows have none.

size,J,D,V,DNA,CDR3
NA,TRBJ1-5,NA,TRBV5-1,TGCGCCAGCAGCTTGGGGGGAGAGCAGCCCCAGCATTTT,CASSLGGEQPQHF
NA,TRBJ1-5,TRBD1,TRBV28,TGTGCCAGCAGTTCGACAGGGGTAGAACAGCCCCAGCATTTT,CASSSTGVEQPQHF
NA,TRBJ2-3,NA,TRBV19,TGTGCCAGTAGCGAATCAGGGGGGGATACGCAGTATTTT,CASSESGGDTQYF
NA,TRBJ2-7,NA,TRBV6-1,TGTGCCAGCAGTGAAGGCCCAGGGCGAACCTACGAGCAGTACTTC,CASSEGPGRTYEQYF
NA,TRBJ1-1,TRBD1,TRBV7-2,TGTGCCAGCAGCCCACTGCCGGACAGGGGTACTGAAGCTTTCTTT,CASSPLPDRGTEAFF
NA,TRBJ1-5,NA,TRBV6-1,TGTGCCAGCAGTGAAGGCAGGGCCCAGCCCCAGCATTTT,CASSEGRAQPQHF
NA,TRBJ2-1,NA,TRBV10-2,TGCGCCAGCAGTGAGTCGAGCCGAGATCAGAGGGAGTTCTTC,CASSESSRDQREFF
NA,TRBJ2-2,TRBD1,TRBV7-2,TGTGCCAGCAGAGAACAGGGGGCTACCGGGGAGCTGTTTTTT,CASREQGATGELFF
NA,TRBJ2-3,TRBD2,TRBV2,TGTGCCAGCAGTATTAGCGGGAATACGCAGTATTTT,CASSISGNTQYF
NA,TRBJ2-1,TRBD1,TRBV28,TGTGCCAGCAGCCGAACCCGACAGGGGACATTAAATGAGCAGTTCTTC,CASSRTRQGTLNEQFF
NA,TRBJ1-4,NA,TRBV2,TGTGCCAGCATTAGGACAGCCCCCATCGGGGAAAAACTGTTTTTT,CASIRTAPIGEKLFF
NA,TRBJ2-1,TRBD1,TRBV7-3,TGTGCCAGCAGCTCCGGGACAGTGAAAAGTGATGAGCAGTTCTTC,CASSSGTVKSDEQFF
NA,TRBJ2-3,TRBD2,TRBV5-1,TGCGCCAGCAGCGAAGGCGCTGGGGCGGGGGGAACAGATACGCAGTATTTT,CASSEGAGAGGTDTQYF
once,TRBJ2-3,TRBD2,TRBV10-1,TGCGCCAGCAGTGCAGCGACTAGCGGGTCCCTTCAAACGCAGTATTTT,CASSAATSGSLQTQYF
NA,TRBJ1-4,NA,TRBV7-6,TGTGCCAGCAGCCGCACCCGGGGGGTCGAAGGGGAACTGTTTTTT,CASSRTRGVEGELFF
NA,TRBJ1-2,NA,TRBV5-4,TGTGCCGGCAGCTTTAATAACTATGGCTACACCTTC,CAGSFNNYGYTF
NA,TRBJ2-1,TRBD2,TRBV7-9,TGTGCCAGCAGCGTTAGCGGGAGGATCTACAATGAGCAGTTCTTC,CASSVSGRIYNEQFF
NA,TRBJ2-2,NA,TRBV5-1,TGCGCCAGCAGCCCGTTAATACTAGTGGGAAACACCGGGGAGCTGTTTTTT,CASSPLILVGNTGELFF
once,TRBJ1-2,NA,TRBV5-4,TGTGCCAGCAGCTTGGTAGGACAGAACTATGGCTACACCTTC,CASSLVGQNYGYTF
NA,TRBJ1-4,TRBD1,TRBV30,TGTGCCTGGAGTGCCCGGGACAGGGGACGGAGGGAAAAACTGTTTTTT,CAWSARDRGRREKLFF
few,TRBJ2-3,NA,TRBV18,TGTGCCAGCTCACGGGCGGGGCCAACGGCAGATACGCAGTATTTT,CASSRAGPTADTQYF
NA,TRBJ1-2,NA,TRBV6-5,TGTGCCAGCATTCTCCGGGGTACCAACTATGGCTACACCTTC,CASILRGTNYGYTF
NA,TRBJ1-4,TRBD1,TRBV9,TGTGCCAGCAGCGTCGCGACAGGGTGGGATGAAAAACTGTTTTTT,CASSVATGWDEKLFF
NA,TRBJ2-2,NA,TRBV5-1,TGCGCCAGCAGCTTGGTCTTGGGGGGGACAAACACCGGGGAGCTGTTTTTT,CASSLVLGGTNTGELFF
NA,TRBJ2-6,TRBD1,TRBV19,TGTGCCAGTAGTCCCCACGACAGGGGTTATGGGGCCAACGTCCTGACTTTC,CASSPHDRGYGANVLTF
NA,TRBJ2-1,TRBD2,TRBV9,TGTGCCAGCAGCGCCCAACTAGCGGGGGCCTACAATGAGCAGTTCTTC,CASSAQLAGAYNEQFF
NA,TRBJ1-3,NA,TRBV7-9,TGTGCCAGCAGCTCGACTAGCTCTGGAAACACCATATATTTT,CASSSTSSGNTIYF
NA,TRBJ2-3,NA,TRBV15,TGTGCCACCAGCAGAGGGAACAGAGGGACAGATACGCAGTATTTT,CATSRGNRGTDTQYF
few,TRBJ1-2,TRBD1,TRBV7-8,TGTGCCAGCAGTCCCAGGGGGCCGCGGATCTACACCTTC,CASSPRGPRIYTF
NA,TRBJ2-7,TRBD1,TRBV18,TGTGCCAGCTCACCAGGAGGGACAGGGCAGTACTTC,CASSPGGTGQYF
NA,TRBJ1-1,NA,TRBV11-2,TGTGCCAGCAGCTCCCCACGGGGGGGCTCTGAAGCTTTCTTT,CASSSPRGGSEAFF
few,TRBJ1-2,NA,TRBV10-3,TGTGCCATCAGTGAGTCGGGGGGGGAGGACTATGGCTACACCTTC,CAISESGGEDYGYTF
NA,TRBJ1-2,NA,TRBV11-2,TGTGCCAGCAGGAGGCCTACCTCGGTCTATGGCTACACCTTC,CASRRPTSVYGYTF
NA,TRBJ1-1,NA,TRBV5-1,TGCGCCAGCAGCTCCGGCGTGTTACAGGGCTACGTGGAAGCTTTCTTT,CASSSGVLQGYVEAFF
NA,TRBJ2-1,NA,TRBV15,TGTGCCACCAGCGGGCAGACGACGAATGAGCAGTTCTTC,CATSGQTTNEQFF
few,TRBJ2-5,NA,TRBV4-1,TGCGCCAGCAGCCAAGCGCGGGCTGGAGAGACCCAGTACTTC,CASSQARAGETQYF
NA,TRBJ1-5,TRBD1,TRBV6-1,TGTGCCAGCAGTGCGTACCTTGGGACAGGGGGTGCACAGCCCCAGCATTTT,CASSAYLGTGGAQPQHF
NA,TRBJ2-7,TRBD1,TRBV7-9,TGTTCCAGCAGCTTGAGGCGGACAGGGGAGGGGGAGCAGTACTTC,CSSSLRRTGEGEQYF
NA,TRBJ2-5,NA,TRBV6-6,TGTGCCAGCAGTTACCTGGACAGGAGGGGGACCCAGTACTTC,CASSYLDRRGTQYF
once,TRBJ2-1,NA,TRBV7-8,TGTGCCAGCAGCTTAGTGGCAGGGGCGAATGAGCAGTTCTTC,CASSLVAGANEQFF
NA,TRBJ2-7,TRBD2,TRBV6-1,TGTGCCAGCAGGCCAGCGGGATCGACCTACGAGCAGTACTTC,CASRPAGSTYEQYF
once,TRBJ1-1,NA,TRBV11-2,TGTGCCAGCAGCCCAGCTCGTGTAGCCACTGAAGCTTTCTTT,CASSPARVATEAFF
NA,TRBJ2-7,NA,TRBV27,TGTGCCAGCAGCCCTCATCGACAGTACCCCTACGAGCAGTACTTC,CASSPHRQYPYEQYF
NA,TRBJ2-7,NA,TRBV7-2,TGTGCCAGCAGCCTGACTAACGGACCCTACGAGCAGTACTTC,CASSLTNGPYEQYF
NA,TRBJ2-3,TRBD2,TRBV4-2,TGTGCCAGCAGCCAAAGGGGCGGGGGGAGTGTAGATACGCAGTATTTT,CASSQRGGGSVDTQYF
NA,TRBJ2-1,NA,TRBV19,TGTGCCAGTAGTGGGGGGGGGACACGCTCCTACAATGAGCAGTTCTTC,CASSGGGTRSYNEQFF
NA,TRBJ2-1,NA,TRBV30,TGTGCCTGGAGTGTAGGGGGGGGCAATGAGCAGTTCTTC,CAWSVGGGNEQFF
NA,TRBJ2-5,TRBD2,TRBV28,TGTGCCAGCAGACTAGCGGGGGACCAGACCCAGTACTTC,CASRLAGDQTQYF
NA,TRBJ1-1,NA,TRBV9,TGTGCCAGCAGCGCCCGACCCGGTGGGGCCACTGAAGCTTTCTTT,CASSARPGGATEAFF
few,TRBJ1-2,NA,TRBV11-1,TGTGCCAGCAGCCCCCCAACCGGTTCGTTCTATGGCTACACCTTC,CASSPPTGSFYGYTF
few,TRBJ1-6,NA,TRBV5-5,TGTGCCAGCAGCTTACAGGGTCGGAATTCACCCCTCCACTTT,CASSLQGRNSPLHF
once,TRBJ2-7,NA,TRBV5-1,TGCGCCAGCAGCTTGGAAGCTGGGCCTCCTTCACACGAGCAGTACTTC,CASSLEAGPPSHEQYF
NA,TRBJ2-3,NA,TRBV19,TGTGCCAGTAGTATCACGGCCGAGGGCACAGATACGCAGTATTTT,CASSITAEGTDTQYF
NA,TRBJ2-5,NA,TRBV7-2,TGTGCCAGCAGCCTCCGACTCGCAGGGGAGACCCAGTACTTC,CASSLRLAGETQYF